Following are 14 T cell receptor beta chains from one sample sequenced in a study of early T cells in non-severe SARS-CoV-2 infection. TCRdb re-derived calls from the 5' RACE reads in MiXCR, one entry per CDR3 protein. The sample includes tens of thousands of distinct CDR3 sequences, about 11% seen only once; the top ten take around 11%. The sample in question was whole blood, obtained at baseline. The source is an adult who was a healthcare worker with PCR-confirmed SARS-CoV-2 infection or an uninfected control (not recorded which).

This clonotype was observed many times. The rearrangement uses TRBV18 and TRBJ2-7; 8 nucleotides agree with TRBD1. Trimming took 2 bases from V and 3 from J; bases not matched to a gene: 6. Germline CDR1 and CDR2: KGHSH and LQKENI. The CDR3 is 15 amino acids. Written as DNA, the CDR3 is TGTGCCAGCTCACCAGAAAAGGGACAGGTCTACGAGCAGTACGTC. Amino acid sequence: CASSPEKGQVYEQYV.

This clonotype was seen at least ten times. The chain joins TRBV19 to TRBJ1-5; no firm D call. With 9 bases removed from V and 0 bases from J, the gap between germline ends came to 21 bases. The CDR3 is 17 amino acids. In germline, CDR1 is LNHDA, CDR2 SQIVND (reference sequence). This chain's CDR3 is CASQGRPNSYSNQPQHF. The DNA of the CDR3 is TGTGCCAGCCAAGGGAGACCGAACTCTTATAGCAATCAGCCCCAGCATTTT.

The chain uses TRBV5-5 and TRBJ2-3; D possibly corresponds to TRBD1 (5 bases). The CDR3 extends over 14 amino acids. Trimming took off 4 bases at V and 1 base at J, with 10 bases between the two ends. Germline V gene data show CDR1 as SGHKS and CDR2 as YYEKEE (reference sequence). The CDR3 DNA sequence: TGTGCCAGCAGCCCCTCAGGGCGCACAGATACGCAGTATTTT. Residues: CASSPSGRTDTQYF.

This clonotype has a count of ten or more. The CDR3 loop is CASSQNQAGANVLTF. In DNA form, the CDR3 reads TGTGCCAGCAGCCAAAACCAGGCTGGGGCCAACGTCCTGACTTTC. This chain uses TRBV3-1 with TRBJ2-6; no clear D gene. Between the trimmed V and J ends, which lost 2 bases and 2 bases, there was a span of 7 bases. The CDR3 loop spans 15 amino acids. Germline V CDR1 and CDR2: LGHDT, YNNKEL (reference sequence). The full variable domain, in which reference TRBV3-1 and TRBJ2-6 provide the parts outside the CDR3, is DTAVSQTPKYLVTQMGNDKSIKCEQNLGHDTMYWYKQDSKKFLKIMFSYNNKELIINETVPNRFSPKSPDKAHLNLHINSLELGDSAVYFCASSQNQAGANVLTFGAGSRLTVL.

Remarks on this clonotype: One base away lies a much larger clone, so this may be a sequencing read error. The rearrangement links TRBV6-2 or TRBV6-3 to TRBJ2-3; 8 bases are a match to TRBD2. V lost 2 bases to trimming and J lost 4 bases; unmatched junction nucleotides: 8. This CDR3 has 16 amino acids. Germline CDR1 MNHEY, CDR2 SVGEGT. CDR3 sequence (DNA): TGTGCCAGCAGTTACATAAGCGGGGGATTCTCAGATACGCAGTATTTT. It translates to CASSYISGGFSDTQYF.

V usage is TRBV7-9 and J usage is TRBJ1-5; no definite D call. CDR3 size: 13 residues. Germline V gives CDR1 SEHNR, CDR2 FQNEAQ (reference sequence). Trimming removed 0 bases from V and 6 bases from J, with 6 bases in between. The CDR3 is CASSLAGSQPQHF. CDR3 nucleotides: TGTGCCAGCAGCTTAGCGGGGAGTCAGCCCCAGCATTTT.

J is TRBJ1-1 and V is TRBV24-1; D uncertain. The length of the CDR3 is 15 residues. Germline CDR1 and CDR2: KGHDR and SFDVKD. Deletions cut 0 bases from V and 1 base from J, with 8 bases between. Written as DNA, the CDR3 is TGTGCCACCAGTGATTTGGGCCAAAGGAACACTGAAGCTTTCTTT. It encodes CATSDLGQRNTEAFF.

In its sample, this clonotype was seen many times. The CDR3 is CASSYGGTANTEAFF. CDR3 in DNA: TGTGCCAGCAGTTACGGAGGGACAGCGAACACTGAAGCTTTCTTT. This rearrangement joins TRBV6-5 to TRBJ1-1, with 7 bases lining up with TRBD1. Looked up from germline, CDR1 is MNHEY and CDR2 is SVGAGI. The CDR3 is 15 amino acids. V was pared by 2 bases and J by 1 base, with 4 bases of the junction left unmatched.

The rearrangement joins TRBV7-9 to TRBJ1-1, with a tentative D call TRBD1 (6 bases). V was clipped by 3 bases and J by 4 bases, with 12 bases between them. The germline V gene encodes CDR1 SEHNR and CDR2 FQNEAQ (reference sequence). The CDR3 is 14 amino acids. In DNA, the CDR3 is TGTGCCAGCAGCTTCGTAAGACAGGCCACTGAAGCTTTCTTT. Protein product: CASSFVRQATEAFF. Based on the CDR3 plus reference TRBV7-9 and TRBJ1-1, the full variable domain is DTGVSQNPRHKITKRGQNVTFRCDPISEHNRLYWYRQTLGQGPEFLTYFQNEAQLEKSRLLSDRFSAERPKGSFSTLEIQRTEQGDSAMYLCASSFVRQATEAFFGQGTRLTVV.

The V and J genes are TRBV6-6 and TRBJ2-5; TRBD2 might be the D (6 bases). The V gene's germline CDR1 is MNHNY and CDR2 SVGAGI (reference sequence). The length of the CDR3 is 15 residues. Trimming removed 2 bases from V and 5 bases from J, with 15 bases in between. The CDR3, as DNA: TGTGCCAGCAGTTACGAGGCGGGATGGGAGGAGACCCAGTACTTC. The encoded protein is CASSYEAGWEETQYF.

The genes are TRBV28 and TRBJ2-2; D not certain. V dropped 2 bases and J dropped 2 bases, with 12 bases sitting between them. The CDR3 runs 16 residues. CDR1 and CDR2 from the germline V gene are MDHEN and SYDVKM. Here the CDR3 reads CASSLRPGLNTGELFF. The CDR3 nucleotides read TGTGCCAGCAGTTTACGTCCGGGCCTTAACACCGGGGAGCTGTTTTTT.

This clonotype turned up a few times. The chain uses TRBV12-3 or TRBV12-4 and TRBJ1-2; 9 bases are shared with TRBD1. Germline trimming cut 7 bases from V and 8 bases from J; bases unmatched to any gene: 8. The CDR3 contains 13 residues. The CDR3 DNA follows: TGTGCCAGCACTGGGGGACAGGGCGGAGGCTACACCTTC. It is translated as CASTGGQGGGYTF.

This clonotype has ten or more counts. The V call is TRBV29-1, the J call TRBJ1-1; the match to TRBD1 covers 7 bases. The CDR3 length is 13 residues. The J segment lost 3 bases and the V segment lost 6 bases, leaving 7 bases of the junction unmatched. The germline V gene has CDR1 SQVTM and CDR2 ANQGSEA. CDR3 DNA sequence: TGCAGCGTCCGGACAGGAGGGGACACTGAAGCTTTCTTT. Encoded protein: CSVRTGGDTEAFF.

This clonotype was found many times. V and J are TRBV5-4 and TRBJ2-2; D gene unclear. Germline CDR1 is SGHNT and CDR2 is YYREEE (reference sequence). Between the trimmed V and J ends, which lost 6 bases and 2 bases, there was a span of 17 bases. The CDR3 loop spans 16 amino acids. For the CDR3, the DNA is TGTGCCAGCACACGTTCCCCACTCTCCAACACCGGGGAGCTGTTTTTT. It yields the protein CASTRSPLSNTGELFF. Filled out from reference TRBV5-4 and TRBJ2-2, the complete variable domain reads ETGVTQSPTHLIKTRGQQVTLRCSSQSGHNTVSWYQQALGQGPQFIFQYYREEENGRGNFPPRFSGLQFPNYSSELNVNALELDDSALYLCASTRSPLSNTGELFFGEGSRLTVL.